This TCR beta chain was captured in a study of T cell responses to AZD1222 COVID-19 vaccine. Germline V gene lookup returns CDR1 GTSNPN and CDR2 SVGIG (reference sequence). The CDR3 runs to 14 residues. V was shortened by 0 bases and J by 4 bases, with 10 bases between the two germline ends. Assay: immunoSEQ multiplex PCR; the TCRdb copy retains only in-frame clones and omits some. This sample carries tens of thousands of clones, 88% of them seen once, and the ten largest clones take about a fifth. This chain connects TRBV30 to TRBJ1-5; possible D gene TRBD1, 5 bases. The sequencing here drew on peripheral blood, taken on day 0 of AZD1222 vaccination. The clonotype comes from an adult in good health. CDR3 loop: CAWSVPGRNQPQHF. The CDR3, as DNA: TGTGCCTGGAGTGTACCGGGGCGGAATCAGCCCCAGCATTTT.